The 5 T cell receptor beta chains presented below share a single source sample, sequenced in a study of identifying expanded T cells in peripheral blood (dated by TCRdb to 2018 to 2020). Library construction relied on the immunoSEQ multiplex PCR assay. TCRdb stores this immuneACCESS table with in-frame sequences only. Part of the clones is absent; in the studies checked, under half of the shortfall reflects unresolved V genes, and no reason is known for the rest. This sample holds roughly 90,000 clones; 70% to 90% were observed only once. Clones ranked in the top ten supply roughly 4% of the sample. Material for sequencing was blood. These receptors were taken from a person aged 18 to 69 in good health.

This clone is a singleton in its sample. V is TRBV4-1 and J is TRBJ1-2; weak D call: TRBD1 (5 bases). Germline V gene data show CDR1 as MGHRA and CDR2 as YSYEKL. The CDR3 is made up of 15 amino acids. With 4 bases removed from V and 1 base from J, the gap between germline ends came to 13 bases. The CDR3 coding sequence is TGCGCCAGCAGCCCCGAGCAGGGATTTAACTATGGCTACACCTTC. It specifies CASSPEQGFNYGYTF.

The rearrangement joins TRBV7-6 to TRBJ2-3, with a possible D match to TRBD2 (6 bases). Per the germline V gene, CDR1 is SGHVS and CDR2 is FNYEAQ. The CDR3 extends over 15 amino acids. Trimming cost V 1 base and J 2 bases, with 10 bases left between them. CDR3 sequence (DNA): TGTGCCAGCAGCTTAGTGAGGGGACTCACAGATACGCAGTATTTT. Translation gives CASSLVRGLTDTQYF.

This chain uses TRBV7-8 with TRBJ2-7; D is possibly TRBD1 (5 bases). Germline values: CDR1 SGHVS, CDR2 FQNEAQ. CDR3 size: 14 residues. The germline V and J ends were trimmed by 3 bases and 1 base, with 10 bases remaining between them. CDR3 region: CASSFLRESYEQYF. The DNA of the CDR3 is TGTGCCAGCAGCTTCCTCAGGGAATCCTACGAGCAGTACTTC.

The chain is built from TRBV30 and TRBJ1-5; no firm D call. Trimming removed 0 bases at V and 2 bases at J, with 5 bases between. The germline gives CDR1 GTSNPN, CDR2 SVGIG (reference sequence). This CDR3 contains 13 residues. CDR3: CAWSVRGNQPQHF. As DNA, the CDR3 is TGTGCCTGGAGTGTACGAGGCAATCAGCCCCAGCATTTT.

The rearrangement links TRBV2 to TRBJ2-1; D unresolved. The germline CDR1 and CDR2 sequences are SNHLY and FYNNEI. Trimming cost V 4 bases and J 5 bases, with 3 bases left between them. The CDR3 is 11 residues long. CDR3 sequence (DNA): TGTGCCAGCAGTGCGGACAATGAGCAGTTCTTC. Residues: CASSADNEQFF.